This T cell receptor beta chain derives from a study of blood T cells in healthy people across ages. Findings and caveats of the study: Fewer expanded clones and more diversity marked long-lived versus aged donors. Diversity estimates drawn from one million T cells were deemed underestimates.

For this clonotype: Its antigen is not known.

Peripheral blood from each donor was collected in a volume of 8 to 10 milliliters. With a J-beta primer mix and a sample-barcoded 5' primer, a second PCR ran about 7 to 11 cycles. TCRdb re-called the 5' RACE reads with MiXCR, one entry per CDR3 protein. The profile shows fewer than 1,200,000 distinct CDR3 sequences, around 25% of them singletons. The same data also contributed to another study, on T cells of mothers and their children.

The specimen sequenced was blood. The TCR was taken from a girl aged 2 to 9 in good health.

Written as DNA, the CDR3 is TGTGCCAGCAGGGTGGGACAGTTCGGGGACGAGCAGTACTTC. Its translation is CASRVGQFGDEQYF. The genes are TRBV13 and TRBJ2-7; 7 bases line up with TRBD1. CDR3 length: 14 residues. Germline V gene lookup returns CDR1 PRHDT and CDR2 FYEKMQ (reference sequence). J lost 5 bases, V lost 6 bases, and 10 bases had no gene match. The complete variable domain, with remaining parts taken from reference TRBV13 and TRBJ2-7, reads AAGVIQSPRHLIKEKRETATLKCYPIPRHDTVYWYQQGPGQDPQFLISFYEKMQSDKGSIPDRFSAQQFSDYHSELNMSSLELGDSALYFCASRVGQFGDEQYFGPGTRLTVT.